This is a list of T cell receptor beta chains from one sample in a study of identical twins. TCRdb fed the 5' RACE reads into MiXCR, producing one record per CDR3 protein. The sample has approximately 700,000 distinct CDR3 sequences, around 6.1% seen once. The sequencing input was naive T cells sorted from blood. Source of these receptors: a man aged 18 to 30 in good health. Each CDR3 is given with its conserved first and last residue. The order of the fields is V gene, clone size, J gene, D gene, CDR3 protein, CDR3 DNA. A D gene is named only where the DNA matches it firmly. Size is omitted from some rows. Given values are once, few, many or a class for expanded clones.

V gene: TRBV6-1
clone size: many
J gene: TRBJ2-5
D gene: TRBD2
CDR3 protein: CASSPLGLGGETQYF
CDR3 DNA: TGTGCCAGCAGCCCCCTGGGACTAGGCGGAGAGACCCAGTACTTC

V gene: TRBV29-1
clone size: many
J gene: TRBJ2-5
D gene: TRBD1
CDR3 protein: CSVGKQGKSQETQYF
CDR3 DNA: TGCAGCGTTGGGAAACAGGGGAAGAGCCAAGAGACCCAGTACTTC

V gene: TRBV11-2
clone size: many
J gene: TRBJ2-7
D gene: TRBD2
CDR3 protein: CASSLVFFASGSGNEQYF
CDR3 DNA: TGTGCCAGCAGCCTCGTTTTCTTCGCTAGCGGGAGCGGGAACGAGCAGTACTTC

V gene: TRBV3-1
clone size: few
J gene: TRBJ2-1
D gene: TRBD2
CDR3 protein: CASSQMGTSGALTNEQFF
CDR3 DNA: TGTGCCAGCAGCCAAATGGGGACTAGCGGAGCTCTTACAAATGAGCAGTTCTTC

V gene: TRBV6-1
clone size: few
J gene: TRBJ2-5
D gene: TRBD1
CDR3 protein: CASSPGTGPFPPGETQYF
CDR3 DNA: TGTGCCAGCAGCCCCGGGACAGGGCCCTTTCCACCTGGGGAGACCCAGTACTTC

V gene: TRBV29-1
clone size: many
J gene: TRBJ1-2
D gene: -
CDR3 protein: CSVGGAGYGYTF
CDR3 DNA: TGCAGCGTGGGGGGGGCGGGGTATGGCTACACCTTC

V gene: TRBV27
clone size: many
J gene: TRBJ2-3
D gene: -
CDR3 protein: CARRTDNTQYF
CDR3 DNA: TGTGCCAGAAGGACAGATAATACGCAGTATTTT

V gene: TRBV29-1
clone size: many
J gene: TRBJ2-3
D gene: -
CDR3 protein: CSVDPEIWDTQYF
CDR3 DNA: TGCAGCGTTGACCCCGAGATCTGGGATACGCAGTATTTT

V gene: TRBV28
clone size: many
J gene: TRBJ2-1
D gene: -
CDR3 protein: CASSLAGSGSYNEQFF
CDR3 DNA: TGTGCCAGCAGTTTAGCCGGGAGTGGATCCTACAATGAGCAGTTCTTC

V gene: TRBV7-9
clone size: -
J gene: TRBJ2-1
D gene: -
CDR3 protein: CASSLAVDSSYNEQFF
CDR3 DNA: TGTGCCAGCAGCTTAGCGGTTGACAGCTCCTACAATGAGCAGTTCTTC

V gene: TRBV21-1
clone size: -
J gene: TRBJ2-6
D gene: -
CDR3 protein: CASRPGSRANVLTF
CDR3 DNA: TGTGCCAGCAGGCCCGGGTCTCGGGCCAACGTCCTGACTTTC

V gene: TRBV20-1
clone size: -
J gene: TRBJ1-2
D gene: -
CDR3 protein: CSARVGQTGDLRGYTF
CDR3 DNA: TGCAGTGCTAGAGTGGGGCAGACAGGTGACCTGAGGGGCTACACCTTC

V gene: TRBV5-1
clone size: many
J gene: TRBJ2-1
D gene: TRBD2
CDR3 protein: CASEKRDGSSYNEQFF
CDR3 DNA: TGCGCTTCCGAGAAGCGGGATGGGAGCTCCTACAATGAGCAGTTCTTC

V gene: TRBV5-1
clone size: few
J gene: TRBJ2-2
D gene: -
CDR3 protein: CASSLDRYTGELFF
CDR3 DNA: TGCGCCAGCAGCTTGGACAGATACACCGGGGAGCTGTTTTTT

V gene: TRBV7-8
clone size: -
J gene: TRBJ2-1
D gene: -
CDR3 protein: CASSLALINSGGSYNEQFF
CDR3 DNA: TGTGCCAGCAGCTTAGCGCTAATTAATAGCGGAGGCTCCTACAATGAGCAGTTCTTC

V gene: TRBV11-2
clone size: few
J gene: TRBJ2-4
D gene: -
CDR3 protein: CASSLRGPKNIQYF
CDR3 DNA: TGTGCCAGCAGCTTAAGGGGCCCCAAAAACATTCAGTACTTC

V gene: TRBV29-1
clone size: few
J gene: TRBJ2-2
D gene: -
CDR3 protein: CSVEPATNTGELFF
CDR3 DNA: TGCAGCGTTGAACCGGCCACGAACACCGGGGAGCTGTTTTTT

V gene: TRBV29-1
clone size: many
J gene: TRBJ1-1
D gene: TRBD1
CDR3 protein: CSAGQGRNTEAFF
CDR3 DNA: TGCAGCGCGGGACAGGGGAGGAACACTGAAGCTTTCTTT

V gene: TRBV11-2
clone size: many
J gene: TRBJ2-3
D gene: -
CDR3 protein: CASSPGTNRVTDTQYF
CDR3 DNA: TGTGCCAGCAGCCCTGGGACAAATCGTGTCACAGATACGCAGTATTTT

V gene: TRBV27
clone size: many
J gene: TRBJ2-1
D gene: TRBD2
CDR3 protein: CASSAERGSSYNEQFF
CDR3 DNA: TGTGCCAGCAGTGCAGAGCGGGGCAGCTCCTACAATGAGCAGTTCTTC

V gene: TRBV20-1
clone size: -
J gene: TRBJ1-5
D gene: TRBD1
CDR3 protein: CSARDLGRGNQPQHF
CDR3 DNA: TGCAGTGCTAGAGATTTGGGCAGGGGGAATCAGCCCCAGCATTTT

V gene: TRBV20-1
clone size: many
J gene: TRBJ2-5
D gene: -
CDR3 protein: CSAKELLTQYF
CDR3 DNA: TGCAGTGCGAAGGAACTCCTGACCCAGTACTTC

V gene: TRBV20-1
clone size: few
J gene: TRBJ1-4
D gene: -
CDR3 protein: CSVHATNEKLFF
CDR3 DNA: TGCAGTGTGCACGCAACTAATGAAAAACTGTTTTTT

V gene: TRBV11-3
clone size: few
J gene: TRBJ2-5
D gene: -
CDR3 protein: CASTPREAETQYF
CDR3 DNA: TGTGCCAGCACCCCGCGAGAGGCAGAGACCCAGTACTTC

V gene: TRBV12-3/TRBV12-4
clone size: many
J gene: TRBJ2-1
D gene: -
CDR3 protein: CASSLPGTSYNEQFF
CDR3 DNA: TGTGCCAGCAGCCTCCCCGGGACTTCCTACAATGAGCAGTTCTTC

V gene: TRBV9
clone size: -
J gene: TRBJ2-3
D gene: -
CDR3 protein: CASSGTLAASTDTQYF
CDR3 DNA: TGTGCCAGCAGCGGGACCCTGGCCGCCAGCACAGATACGCAGTATTTT

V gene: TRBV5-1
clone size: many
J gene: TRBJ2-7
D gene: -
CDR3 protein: CASSLARTYSEQYF
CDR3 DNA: TGCGCCAGCAGCTTGGCCAGGACCTATTCTGAGCAGTACTTC

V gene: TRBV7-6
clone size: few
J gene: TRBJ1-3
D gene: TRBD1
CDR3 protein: CASSLEKGTGFSGNTIYF
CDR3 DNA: TGTGCCAGCAGCTTAGAAAAGGGGACAGGGTTCTCTGGAAACACCATATATTTT

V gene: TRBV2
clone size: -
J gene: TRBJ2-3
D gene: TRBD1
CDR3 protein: CASRIQGPTDTQYF
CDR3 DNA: TGTGCCAGCAGGATACAGGGGCCCACAGATACGCAGTATTTT

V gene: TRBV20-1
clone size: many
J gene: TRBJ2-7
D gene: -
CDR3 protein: CSPTSYEQYF
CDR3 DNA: TGCAGCCCTACCTCCTACGAGCAGTACTTC

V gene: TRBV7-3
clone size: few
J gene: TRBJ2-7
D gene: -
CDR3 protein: CASSLTGPPWGEQYF
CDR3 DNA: TGTGCCAGCAGCTTAACGGGACCACCCTGGGGCGAGCAGTACTTC

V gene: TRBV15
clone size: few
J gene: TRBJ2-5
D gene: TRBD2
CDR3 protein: CATSARLAGQETQYF
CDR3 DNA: TGTGCCACCAGCGCAAGACTAGCGGGGCAAGAGACCCAGTACTTC

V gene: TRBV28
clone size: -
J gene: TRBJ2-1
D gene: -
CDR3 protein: CASSLRSYDHNEQFF
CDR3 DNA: TGTGCCAGCAGTTTGAGGTCTTACGATCACAATGAGCAGTTCTTC

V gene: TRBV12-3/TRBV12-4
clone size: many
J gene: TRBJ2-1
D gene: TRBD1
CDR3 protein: CASTPSGTVQWHEQFF
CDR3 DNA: TGTGCCAGCACCCCTTCCGGGACAGTTCAGTGGCATGAGCAGTTCTTC

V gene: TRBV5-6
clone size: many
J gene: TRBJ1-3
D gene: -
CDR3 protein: CASSFLGNTIYF
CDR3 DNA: TGTGCCAGCAGCTTTCTGGGAAACACCATATATTTT

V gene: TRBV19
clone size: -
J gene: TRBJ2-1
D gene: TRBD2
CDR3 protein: CASTKREKNNEQFF
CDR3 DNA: TGTGCCAGTACAAAGCGGGAGAAAAACAATGAGCAGTTCTTC

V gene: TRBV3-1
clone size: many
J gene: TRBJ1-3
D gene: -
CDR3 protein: CASSQDRLSGNTIYF
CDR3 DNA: TGTGCCAGCAGCCAAGACAGACTCTCTGGAAACACCATATATTTT

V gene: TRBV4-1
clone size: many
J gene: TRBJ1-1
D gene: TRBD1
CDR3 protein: CASSQRPGQGLTEAFF
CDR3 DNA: TGCGCCAGCAGCCAGAGACCGGGACAGGGTCTCACTGAAGCTTTCTTT

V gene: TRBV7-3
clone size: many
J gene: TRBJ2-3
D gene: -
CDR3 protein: CASSLSRPDTQYF
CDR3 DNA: TGTGCCAGCAGCTTGTCCAGGCCCGATACGCAGTATTTT

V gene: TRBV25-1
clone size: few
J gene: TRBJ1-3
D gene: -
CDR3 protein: CASSHQGLNPDTIYF
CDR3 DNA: TGTGCCAGCAGTCATCAGGGACTAAACCCGGACACCATATATTTT

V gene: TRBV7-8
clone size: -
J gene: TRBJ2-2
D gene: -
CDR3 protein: CASSLGFGRELFF
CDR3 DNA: TGTGCCAGCAGCTTAGGATTTGGAAGGGAGCTGTTTTTT

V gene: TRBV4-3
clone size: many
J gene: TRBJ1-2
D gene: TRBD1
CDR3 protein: CASSQSRQGYYGYTF
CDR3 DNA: TGCGCCAGCAGCCAATCTCGACAGGGATACTATGGCTACACCTTC

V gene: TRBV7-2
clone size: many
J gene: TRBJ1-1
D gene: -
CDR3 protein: CASSSSPTLNTEAFF
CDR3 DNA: TGTGCCAGCAGCTCATCGCCCACACTGAACACTGAAGCTTTCTTT

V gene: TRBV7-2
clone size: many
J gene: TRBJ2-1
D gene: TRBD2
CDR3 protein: CASRKPRLAGEGEQFF
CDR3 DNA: TGTGCCAGCAGGAAACCGAGACTAGCCGGGGAGGGTGAGCAGTTCTTC

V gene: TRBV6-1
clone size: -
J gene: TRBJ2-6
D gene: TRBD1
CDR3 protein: CASRDRGRGANVLTF
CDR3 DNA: TGTGCCAGCAGGGACAGGGGCCGTGGGGCCAACGTCCTGACTTTC

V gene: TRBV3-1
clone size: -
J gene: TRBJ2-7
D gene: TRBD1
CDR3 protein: CASSQEITLSGGYEQYF
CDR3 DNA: TGTGCCAGCAGCCAAGAAATTACCTTGTCAGGGGGCTACGAGCAGTACTTC

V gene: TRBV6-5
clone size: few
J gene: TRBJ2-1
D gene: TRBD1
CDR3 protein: CASSPSGQNNYNEQFF
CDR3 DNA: TGTGCCAGCAGTCCCTCGGGACAGAACAATTACAATGAGCAGTTCTTC

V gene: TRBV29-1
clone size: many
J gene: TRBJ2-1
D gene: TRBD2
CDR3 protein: CSVDSLAGVGNEQFF
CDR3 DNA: TGCAGCGTTGATTCACTAGCGGGAGTGGGCAATGAGCAGTTCTTC

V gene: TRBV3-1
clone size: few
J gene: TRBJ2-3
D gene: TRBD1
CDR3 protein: CASSPTGSVEQYF
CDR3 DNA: TGTGCCAGCAGCCCGACAGGGAGCGTAGAGCAGTATTTT

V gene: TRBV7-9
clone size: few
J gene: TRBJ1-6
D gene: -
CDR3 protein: CASSRTDHNSPLHF
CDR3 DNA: TGTGCCAGCAGCCGGACAGATCATAATTCACCCCTCCACTTT

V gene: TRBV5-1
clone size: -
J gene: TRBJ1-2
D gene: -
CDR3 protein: CASSPLVGGWYGYTF
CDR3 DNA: TGCGCCAGCAGCCCCCTTGTTGGGGGATGGTATGGCTACACCTTC

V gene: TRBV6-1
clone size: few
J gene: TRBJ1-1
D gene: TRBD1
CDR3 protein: CASSIGGQGIAEAFF
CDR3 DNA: TGTGCCAGCAGTATCGGGGGACAGGGGATTGCTGAAGCTTTCTTT

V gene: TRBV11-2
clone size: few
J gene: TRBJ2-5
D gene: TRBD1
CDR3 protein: CASSLAWTGGVETQYF
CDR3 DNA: TGTGCCAGCAGCTTAGCGTGGACAGGGGGCGTCGAGACCCAGTACTTC

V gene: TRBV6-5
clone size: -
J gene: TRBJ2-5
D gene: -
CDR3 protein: CASSYEGSQETQYF
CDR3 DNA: TGTGCCAGCAGTTACGAGGGGTCGCAAGAGACCCAGTACTTC

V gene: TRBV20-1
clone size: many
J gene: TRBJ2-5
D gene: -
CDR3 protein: CSAREWGQAAETQYF
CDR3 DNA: TGCAGTGCTAGAGAATGGGGGCAGGCAGCAGAGACCCAGTACTTC

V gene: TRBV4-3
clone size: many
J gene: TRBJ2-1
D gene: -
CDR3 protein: CASSQRERSYNEQFF
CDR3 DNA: TGCGCCAGCAGCCAAAGGGAGCGGTCCTACAATGAGCAGTTCTTC

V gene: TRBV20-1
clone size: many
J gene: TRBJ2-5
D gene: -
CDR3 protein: CSARARRRENQETQYF
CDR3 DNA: TGCAGTGCTAGAGCTCGGCGGCGCGAAAACCAAGAGACCCAGTACTTC